A selection of T cell receptor beta chains follows, all from one sample in a study of T cells in Graves' hyperthyroidism and ophthalmopathy. TCRdb called the multiplex PCR reads again in MiXCR, with one record for every CDR3 protein. The data contain roughly 400,000 distinct CDR3 sequences, approximately 14% of them singletons. Material: blood. The receptors stem from a woman younger than 35 with Graves' hyperthyroidism that later progressed to Graves' ophthalmopathy. Both conserved end residues are part of each CDR3.

cdr3_length	v_call	cdr3_aa
14	TRBV27	CASRRRAGTDTQYF
17	TRBV20-1	CSARFRALAGGPGELFF
13	TRBV7-9	CASSLGRGNGQFF
11	TRBV29-1	CSGTLGYEQYF
14	TRBV9	CASSDGTRDHEQYF
11	TRBV27	CASSSGNGYTF
13	TRBV28	CATSGGVNSPLHF
14	TRBV5-5	CASRKQGGSYEQYF
15	TRBV11-2	CASSLGTRGGETQYF
14	TRBV5-6	CASSLMGHNTEAFF
11	TRBV6-2/TRBV6-3	CASSETYGYTF
16	TRBV12-3/TRBV12-4	CASSLGDRGHGGELFF
17	TRBV9	CASSVTASGRFDNEQFF
16	TRBV6-1	CASSLQAPQDGGEQYF
15	TRBV12-3/TRBV12-4	CASSRAGLFTGELFF
14	TRBV27	CASSKRGLQETQYF
13	TRBV18	CASSPNRNYGYTF
19	TRBV30	CAWKIGALAGGRRSETQYF
13	TRBV20-1	CSARIPGGREQFF
18	TRBV7-2	CASRQGLAKPSSYNEQFF
12	TRBV28	CASSSGTRVQYF
12	TRBV6-1	CASSCPYNEQFF
15	TRBV28	CASSLSRHTGYEQYF
14	TRBV27	CASSFDSWNTEAFF
15	TRBV7-9	CASSHNGQGEETQYF
14	TRBV19	CASSLARESDEQYF
13	TRBV2	CASSEPFNNEQFF